This entry lists 27 T cell receptor beta chains sequenced from one sample in a study of blood T cell repertoires in COVID-19. Generated by immunoSEQ multiplex PCR, the TCRdb table keeps only in-frame clones and is missing some. This table holds tens of thousands of clones, around nine tenths found once. Source material: peripheral blood. The receptors were gathered from a man in his fifties with COVID-19, enrolled during active disease.

The chain links TRBV27 to TRBJ2-5, with 9 positions matching TRBD1. V was pared by 4 bases and J by 4 bases, with 10 bases of the junction left unmatched. CDR1 and CDR2 from the germline V gene are MNHEY and SMNVEV (reference sequence). The CDR3 length is 16 residues. The CDR3 loop is CASSSRTGARGETQYF. CDR3 DNA sequence: TGTGCCAGCAGTTCCAGGACAGGGGCGAGGGGAGAGACCCAGTACTTC.

This sequence joins TRBV7-9 and TRBJ1-2; TRBD1 is a possible D gene (6 bases). CDR3 length: 14 residues. Per the germline V gene, CDR1 is SEHNR and CDR2 is FQNEAQ (reference sequence). The V end lost 5 bases, the J end lost 4 bases, and 14 bases lay between the germline ends. DNA for the CDR3: TGTGCCAGCAGCCGTGGGACAATCATCTATGGCTACACCTTC. This encodes CASSRGTIIYGYTF.

This chain connects TRBV7-2 to TRBJ2-7; the match to TRBD2 covers 13 bases. The CDR3 runs to 16 residues. V lost 3 bases to trimming and J lost 2 bases; unmatched junction nucleotides: 4. The V gene's germline CDR1 is SGHTA and CDR2 FQGNSA. The CDR3 DNA sequence: TGTGCCAGCAGCTTTCAACTAGCGGGAGGGGCCTACGAGCAGTACTTC. This encodes CASSFQLAGGAYEQYF.

The rearrangement links TRBV25-1 to TRBJ2-7; possibly TRBD2 for D (5 bases). The CDR3 is 12 residues long. The germline V and J ends were trimmed by 8 bases and 5 bases, with 13 bases remaining between them. Looked up from germline, CDR1 is MGHDK and CDR2 is SYGVNS. CDR3: CASSLTGNEQYF. DNA of the CDR3: TGTGCCAGCTCCCTTACGGGAAACGAGCAGTACTTC.

The chain links TRBV5-1 to TRBJ2-1; a possible D gene is TRBD1 (5 bases). Trimming took 1 base from V and 0 from J, leaving 11 bases between them. This CDR3 is built from 16 residues. Germline V gives CDR1 SGHRS, CDR2 YFSETQ. CDR3 sequence (DNA): TGCGCCAGCAGCTTGTCAGGGCAGAGCTCCTACAATGAGCAGTTCTTC. Residues: CASSLSGQSSYNEQFF.

This chain joins TRBV10-3 and TRBJ1-1; 8 positions agree with TRBD1. CDR1 ENHRY and CDR2 SYGVKD come from the germline V gene. This CDR3 is built from 13 residues. J gave up 5 bases and V 11 bases, and 10 bases lay outside the gene matches. The CDR3, as DNA: TGTGCCGCCTACCCAGGGGGCGAAACTGAAGCTTTCTTT. It codes for CAAYPGGETEAFF.

The DNA of the CDR3 is TGTGCCAGCAGCCGACAGGGGGCGTTACGTGGCTACACCTTC. Protein: CASSRQGALRGYTF. The rearrangement uses TRBV6-6 and TRBJ1-2, with TRBD1 matching over 10 bases. Unmatched junction bases numbered 8, after V lost 6 bases and J lost 7 bases. Germline V gene sequence: CDR1 MNHNY, CDR2 SVGAGI (reference sequence). The CDR3 runs to 14 residues.

The chain combines TRBV7-9 with TRBJ2-7; TRBD2 is a possible D gene (5 bases). Germline assignment: CDR1 SEHNR and CDR2 FQNEAQ (reference sequence). CDR3 length equals 12 residues. V lost 5 bases and J lost 3, with 8 bases in between. This chain's CDR3 is CASSRRDYEQYF. In nucleotides, the CDR3 is TGTGCCAGCAGCCGCCGGGACTACGAGCAGTACTTC.

The J gene is TRBJ2-7, the V gene TRBV20-1, with 13 bases identical to TRBD2. The junction had 4 bases not matched to a gene; V was cut back by 3 bases and J by 5 bases. CDR1 is DFQATT, CDR2 SNEGSKA, per germline (reference sequence). The CDR3 runs 14 residues. The CDR3 here is CSASDGLAGDEQYF. The DNA of the CDR3 is TGCAGTGCTAGTGATGGACTAGCGGGAGACGAGCAGTACTTC.

The rearrangement links TRBV2 to TRBJ2-4; perhaps TRBD1 as D (5 bases). Trimming took off 1 base at V and 4 bases at J, with 8 bases between the two ends. Germline V lookup: CDR1 SNHLY, CDR2 FYNNEI. The CDR3 totals 14 residues. The CDR3 reads CASSEEPGKNIQYF. DNA for the CDR3: TGTGCCAGCAGTGAAGAGCCAGGGAAAAACATTCAGTACTTC.

This chain links TRBV5-5 with TRBJ1-5, with TRBD1 matching 8 bases. CDR1 SGHKS and CDR2 YYEKEE come from the germline V gene (reference sequence). With 4 bases clipped from V and 7 bases from J, the junction kept 10 bases outside the gene matches. The CDR3 length is 15 residues. CDR3 in DNA: TGTGCCAGCAGCCGAGCGACAGGGGAAGGACAGCCCCAGCATTTT. It is translated as CASSRATGEGQPQHF.

The V gene is TRBV29-1, the J gene TRBJ2-1; the match to TRBD2 covers 15 bases. The CDR3 has 18 amino acids. From germline, CDR1 is SQVTM and CDR2 ANQGSEA. V gave up 4 bases and J gave up 0 bases; unmatched junction bases: 7. For the CDR3, the DNA is TGCAGCGTTGGGGGACTAGCGGGAGGCATGAGCTCCTACAATGAGCAGTTCTTC. Translated: CSVGGLAGGMSSYNEQFF.

V gene TRBV19 combines with J gene TRBJ2-1; TRBD2 matches 12 bases. This CDR3 has 18 residues. Germline-derived CDR1 and CDR2 are LNHDA and SQIVND (reference sequence). V dropped 5 bases and J dropped 1; count of bases not matched to a gene: 9. CDR3 coding DNA: TGTGCCAGTAGTGCAAGGGGCGGACTAGCGGGATCCTACAATGAGCAGTTCTTC. Protein sequence: CASSARGGLAGSYNEQFF.

The chain employs TRBV7-2 and TRBJ1-5, with a weak D call TRBD1 (5 bases). V lost 4 bases and J 8 bases, leaving 12 bases between the germline ends. CDR1 and CDR2 (germline): SGHTA, FQGNSA. The CDR3 runs 13 residues. The CDR3 loop reads CASSSQDPEPQHF. As DNA, the CDR3 is TGTGCCAGCAGCTCACAGGATCCGGAGCCCCAGCATTTT.

This clone occurred once. The J gene is TRBJ2-7, the V gene TRBV6-5, with TRBD2 identical over 9 bases. Germline trimming cut 2 bases from V and 9 bases from J; bases unmatched to any gene: 8. Germline V gene lookup returns CDR1 MNHEY and CDR2 SVGAGI. The CDR3 spans 14 residues. In DNA form, the CDR3 reads TGTGCCAGCAGTTACGGAGCGGGGGGCGGATGGCAGTACTTC. Translated: CASSYGAGGGWQYF.

V gene TRBV6-4 combines with J gene TRBJ2-3; 14 nucleotides match TRBD2. J was trimmed by 0 bases and V by 3 bases; bases with no gene match: 8. The germline V gene has CDR1 MRHNA and CDR2 SNTAGT. This CDR3 is 19 amino acids long. The CDR3 nucleotides read TGTGCCAGCAGTGAGGCGACTAGCGGGAGGGTCTCTAGCACAGATACGCAGTATTTT. It translates to CASSEATSGRVSSTDTQYF.

This chain links TRBV6-1 with TRBJ2-7; TRBD1 aligns across 7 bases. With V trimmed by 2 bases and J by 0 bases, 4 bases remained unmatched. The V gene's germline CDR1 is MNHNS and CDR2 SASEGT. The CDR3 totals 15 residues. The CDR3 sequence is CASSERTGLSYEQYF. The CDR3 nucleotides read TGTGCCAGCAGTGAAAGGACAGGCCTCTCCTACGAGCAGTACTTC.

The chain employs TRBV5-1 and TRBJ2-7; D is perhaps TRBD1 (6 bases). CDR1 and CDR2 from the germline V gene are SGHRS and YFSETQ. V lost 3 bases, J lost 1 base, and 11 bases lay in between. CDR3 size: 14 residues. DNA of the CDR3: TGCGCCAGCAGCTACGGGACACGGTCCTACGAGCAGTACTTC. Protein product: CASSYGTRSYEQYF.

J is TRBJ2-5 and V is TRBV29-1, with 8 bases identical to TRBD2. CDR3 length: 11 amino acids. V trimming: 7 bases; J trimming: 7 bases; junction bases outside the gene matches: 5. The V gene's germline CDR1 is SQVTM and CDR2 ANQGSEA. As DNA, the CDR3 is TGCAGCGGTGGACTAGCAGGGACCCAGTACTTC. Its translation is CSGGLAGTQYF. Using reference TRBV29-1 and TRBJ2-5 for the parts outside the CDR3, the full variable domain is SAVISQKPSRDICQRGTSLTIQCQVDSQVTMMFWYRQQPGQSLTLIATANQGSEATYESGFVIDKFPISRPNLTFSTLTVSNMSPEDSSIYLCSGGLAGTQYFGPGTRLLVL.

The chain couples TRBV15 to TRBJ2-5, with 7 bases lining up with TRBD1. The CDR3 has 13 residues. From germline, CDR1 is LNHNV and CDR2 YYDKDF (reference sequence). The junction had 3 bases not matched to a gene; V was cut back by 1 base and J by 7 bases. This CDR3 is CATSRGAGGTQYF. The CDR3 nucleotides are TGTGCCACCAGCAGAGGGGCAGGGGGGACCCAGTACTTC.

The gene calls are TRBV5-4 and TRBJ2-5, with D maybe TRBD1 (5 bases). The CDR3 extends over 16 amino acids. Trimming took off 2 bases at V and 4 bases at J, with 18 bases between the two ends. Germline-derived CDR1 and CDR2 are SGHNT and YYREEE (reference sequence). CDR3 in amino acids: CASSLTGIFEPETQYF. The CDR3 region has the DNA TGTGCCAGCAGCTTAACAGGAATTTTCGAACCAGAGACCCAGTACTTC.

This clone was found a few times. This sequence joins TRBV18 and TRBJ2-1; D is unresolved. This CDR3 contains 16 residues. Per the germline V gene, CDR1 is KGHSH and CDR2 is LQKENI. The V and J ends lost 3 bases and 0 bases respectively, with 12 bases between them. CDR3 sequence reads: CASSPTRTYSYNEQFF. The CDR3 DNA reads as TGTGCCAGCTCACCGACAAGAACTTACTCCTACAATGAGCAGTTCTTC.

The rearrangement joins TRBV6-5 to TRBJ1-1, with a weak D call TRBD1 (6 bases). CDR3 length: 11 amino acids. CDR1 and CDR2 (germline): MNHEY, SVGAGI. Trimming stripped 5 bases from V and 8 bases from J, with 9 bases between. This chain's CDR3 is CASSTRGEAFF. CDR3 DNA sequence: TGTGCCAGCAGTACTAGGGGGGAAGCTTTCTTT.

The V gene is TRBV11-2, the J gene TRBJ2-3, with D hard to call. Looked up from germline, CDR1 is SGHAT and CDR2 is FQNNGV. This CDR3 spans 11 amino acids. Trimming removed 5 bases at V and 6 bases at J, with 6 bases between. This CDR3 is CASSGGDTQYF. The CDR3 region has the DNA TGTGCCAGCAGCGGCGGCGATACGCAGTATTTT.

The chain has TRBV19 and TRBJ2-1; 8 bases line up with TRBD1. There are 15 residues in the CDR3. Trimming cost V 2 bases and J 5 bases; bases outside gene matches: 5. The germline CDR1 and CDR2 sequences are LNHDA and SQIVND (reference sequence). CDR3 nucleotide sequence: TGTGCCAGTAGTATACGTACAGGGGGTGACAATGAGCAGTTCTTC. This encodes CASSIRTGGDNEQFF.

The genes are TRBV4-2 and TRBJ1-1; 9 bases match TRBD1. The CDR3 sequence is 15 residues long. CDR1 and CDR2 (germline): LGHNA, YNFKEQ. With V trimmed by 3 bases and J by 0 bases, 2 bases remained unmatched. The CDR3 loop reads CASSQGQGVNTEAFF. In nucleotides, the CDR3 is TGTGCCAGCAGCCAGGGACAGGGCGTGAACACTGAAGCTTTCTTT.

This chain joins TRBV28 and TRBJ1-5; no reliable D call. Trimming pared 2 bases from V and 6 bases from J, leaving 8 bases between. The CDR3 covers 13 residues. In germline, CDR1 is MDHEN, CDR2 SYDVKM. The DNA for the CDR3 is TGTGCCAGCAGTTTAGTGACTGGTCAGCCCCAGCATTTT. Its translation: CASSLVTGQPQHF. Looking up the rest from reference TRBV28 and TRBJ1-5 gives the full variable domain: DVKVTQSSRYLVKRTGEKVFLECVQDMDHENMFWYRQDPGLGLRLIYFSYDVKMKEKGDIPEGYSVSREKKERFSLILESASTNQTSMYLCASSLVTGQPQHFGDGTRLSIL.